The T cell receptor beta chain described here comes from a study of CD8 T cells in Susac syndrome. Trimming pared 3 bases from V and 5 bases from J, leaving 13 bases between. CDR1 is DFQATT, CDR2 SNEGSKA, per germline (reference sequence). CDR3 length: 13 amino acids. Reverse transcription of roughly 0.5 to 1 ug RNA used random hexamers. TCRdb reanalysed the immunoSEQ multiplex PCR reads using MiXCR and keeps one entry per CDR3 protein. The sample yields around 160,000 distinct CDR3 sequences, around 94% seen once. Sequenced input: CD4+ T cells from PBMCs. The origin of this receptor is a human donor in good health. The chain joins TRBV20-1 to TRBJ2-5, with D tentatively TRBD2 (6 bases). The CDR3 here is CSARELAQETQYF. In DNA form, the CDR3 reads TGCAGTGCTAGGGAACTAGCACAGGAGACCCAGTACTTC.